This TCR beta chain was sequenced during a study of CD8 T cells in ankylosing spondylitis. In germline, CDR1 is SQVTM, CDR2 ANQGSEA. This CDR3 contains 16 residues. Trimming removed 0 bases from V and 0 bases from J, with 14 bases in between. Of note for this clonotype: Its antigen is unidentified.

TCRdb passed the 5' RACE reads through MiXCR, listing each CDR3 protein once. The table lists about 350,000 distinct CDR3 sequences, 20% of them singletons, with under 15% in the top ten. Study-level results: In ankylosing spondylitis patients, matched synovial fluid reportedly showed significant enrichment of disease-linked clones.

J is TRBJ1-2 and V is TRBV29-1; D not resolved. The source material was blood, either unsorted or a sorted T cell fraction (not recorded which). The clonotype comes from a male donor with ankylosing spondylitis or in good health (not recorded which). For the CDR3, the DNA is TGCAGCGTTGAAGATGTCGATCAGACAACTAACTATGGCTACACCTTC. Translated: CSVEDVDQTTNYGYTF. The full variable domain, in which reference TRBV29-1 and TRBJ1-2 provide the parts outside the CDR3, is SAVISQKPSRDICQRGTSLTIQCQVDSQVTMMFWYRQQPGQSLTLIATANQGSEATYESGFVIDKFPISRPNLTFSTLTVSNMSPEDSSIYLCSVEDVDQTTNYGYTFGSGTRLTVV.